The text below deals with one T cell receptor beta chain. This specimen comes from a study of blood T cell repertoires in COVID-19. Overall study: Sites across the United States, Italy and Spain contributed samples from acute and convalescent COVID-19. T cells, B-cell-depleted T cells, or PBMCs supplied cDNA or gDNA.

The table came from immunoSEQ multiplex PCR; TCRdb's copy has only in-frame clones and leaves some out. This repertoire shows roughly 53,000 clones, about nine tenths found once; its top ten account for 25% to 30%. There are 12 residues in the CDR3. The V gene's germline CDR1 is SGHRS and CDR2 YFSETQ. The V end lost 5 bases, the J end lost 4 bases, and 9 bases lay between the germline ends. This sequence joins TRBV5-1 and TRBJ1-2; unclear D gene. Specimen: peripheral blood. The TCR was taken from a human donor in a cohort sampled during active COVID-19. CDR3 coding DNA: TGCGCCAGCAGAGCGGTAGGCTATGGCTACACCTTC. Its protein product is CASRAVGYGYTF.